This T cell receptor beta chain was found in a study of CD8 T cells in Susac syndrome. It was with random hexamers that roughly 0.45 to 1 ug RNA was reverse transcribed. Coverage of TCR beta CDR3 amplification by immunoSEQ multiplex PCR extended to 54 Vbeta and 13 Jbeta. TCRdb reprocessed the immunoSEQ multiplex PCR reads with MiXCR, giving one entry per CDR3 protein. Found here are about 70,000 distinct CDR3 sequences, approximately 96% of them singletons; the top ten hold around 0.11%. TCR beta sequencing covered blood CD8+ and CD4+ T cells. Trimming removed 8 bases at V and 1 base at J, with 12 bases between. This CDR3 comprises 13 residues. Germline V gene data show CDR1 as GTSNPN and CDR2 as SVGIG (reference sequence).

The chain combines TRBV30 with TRBJ2-1, with a tentative D call TRBD2 (6 bases). This receptor was identified in a human donor with multiple sclerosis. Sample: CD4+ T cells from PBMCs. CDR3 amino acids: CARDSGSYNEQFF. The CDR3 nucleotides are TGTGCCCGGGATAGCGGTTCCTACAATGAGCAGTTCTTC. Filled out from reference TRBV30 and TRBJ2-1, the complete variable domain reads SQTIHQWPATLVQPVGSPLSLECTVEGTSNPNLYWYRQAAGRGLQLLFYSVGIGQISSEVPQNLSASRPQDRQFILSSKKLLLSDSGFYLCARDSGSYNEQFFGPGTRLTVL.